These 13 T cell receptor beta chains share one sample of origin, sequenced in a study of low-dose radiotherapy and immunotherapy resistance in tumors. Gene-specific TRAV and TRBV primers were used for first-strand cDNA, covering alpha and beta chains. TCRs were amplified for 15 to 25 PCR cycles with a constant-region primer and V-primer adapter. TCRdb called the reads again in MiXCR, with one record for every CDR3 protein. The table includes 60,000 to 75,000 distinct CDR3 sequences, roughly 29% detected once. Time point reported: before trial treatment. The specimen was PBMCs, collected before treatment. These receptors all come from a male donor with rectosigmoid adenocarcinoma.

This clonotype occurred many times. The chain uses TRBV7-2 and TRBJ2-7; D may be TRBD1 (5 bases). V shed 5 bases and J shed 3 bases, with 14 bases lying between them. This CDR3 has 14 residues. Germline V CDR1 and CDR2: SGHTA, FQGNSA. CDR3 DNA: TGTGCCAGCAGCCCCCCCGCGACAGTCTACGAGCAGTACTTC. Encoded protein: CASSPPATVYEQYF.

Details on this clonotype: A far larger clone is off by one base, so a read error is likely. The CDR3, as DNA: TGCGCCGCCAGCGGCGGGGGGGCCTATATGCAGTATTTT. It translates to CAASGGGAYMQYF. V usage is TRBV18 and J usage is TRBJ2-3; 9 nucleotides match TRBD2. CDR3 length: 13 amino acids. Per the germline V gene, CDR1 is KGHSH and CDR2 is LQKENI.

This chain uses TRBV11-2 with TRBJ2-7; D assignment may be TRBD1 or TRBD2 (6 bases each). Germline CDR1 reads SGHAT; CDR2 reads FQNNGV. V shed 7 bases and J shed 0 bases, with 16 bases lying between them. The CDR3 extends over 15 amino acids. The CDR3 nucleotides are TGTGCCAGCACCCTCTCGGGGGCCATCTCCTACGAGCAGTACTTC. Translation: CASTLSGAISYEQYF.

This clonotype was observed a handful of times. CDR3 amino acids: CASSYEATGEQYF. Here the CDR3 DNA reads TGTGCCAGCAGTTACGAGGCTACGGGCGAGCAGTACTTC. The rearrangement uses TRBV6-8 and TRBJ2-7; D is ambiguous. Trimming stripped 2 bases from V and 6 bases from J, with 11 bases between. Germline lookup yields CDR1 MNHGY and CDR2 SAAAGT. The CDR3 has 13 amino acids.

The genes are TRBV12-3 or TRBV12-4 and TRBJ2-1; D gene uncertain. V was pared by 7 bases and J by 0 bases, with 7 bases between. The CDR3 has 13 residues. The CDR3 sequence is CASTGSSYNEQFF. CDR3 bases: TGTGCCAGCACAGGAAGCTCCTACAATGAGCAGTTCTTC.

This clonotype was seen ten or more times. This chain links TRBV7-2 with TRBJ2-3; D is perhaps TRBD2 (6 bases). Per the germline V gene, CDR1 is SGHTA and CDR2 is FQGNSA. Trimming removed 8 bases at V and 1 base at J, with 16 bases between. This CDR3 spans 15 amino acids. CDR3 in DNA: TGTGCCAGCCGAGCGGAACTAGCAGGCACAGATACGCAGTATTTT. Its protein is CASRAELAGTDTQYF.

In this sample, this clonotype is medium-sized. This rearrangement joins TRBV6-2 or TRBV6-3 to TRBJ2-1, with D maybe TRBD1 (6 bases). The CDR3 sequence is 14 residues long. Trimming took 6 bases from V and 2 from J, leaving 11 bases between them. Looked up from germline, CDR1 is MNHEY and CDR2 is SVGEGT. CDR3 sequence: CASRGGGPYNEQFF. The DNA of the CDR3 is TGTGCCAGCAGGGGTGGGGGCCCCTACAATGAGCAGTTCTTC.

This clonotype occurred many times. The rearrangement uses TRBV2 and TRBJ2-4; a weak D match, TRBD1 (5 bases). Per germline, CDR1 SNHLY and CDR2 FYNNEI. CDR3 length: 13 amino acids. Between the trimmed V and J ends, which lost 5 bases and 8 bases, there was a span of 13 bases. CDR3 sequence reads: CASSRGSSYIQYF. Written as DNA, the CDR3 is TGTGCCAGCAGTAGGGGCTCCTCATACATTCAGTACTTC.

This clonotype was seen ten or more times. The chain employs TRBV12-3 or TRBV12-4 and TRBJ2-5; 9 nucleotides align to TRBD1. This CDR3 region has 14 residues. Trimming removed 6 bases from V and 4 bases from J; junction bases left unmatched: 6. The CDR3 sequence is CASSTGDRVETQYF. CDR3 coding DNA: TGTGCCAGCAGCACCGGGGACAGGGTAGAGACCCAGTACTTC.

This clonotype was observed once. This sequence is one base from a far larger clone and is likely a read error. This chain joins TRBV26 and TRBJ2-5; the D call in the table, TRBD2, was not verified against the DNA. TRBV26 is a pseudogene. This CDR3 region has 15 residues. CDR3 loop: CASSPTTFAQETQYF. The CDR3 bases are TGTGCCAGCAGCCCGACTACTTTCGCGCAAGAGACCCAGTACTTC.

The sample holds many counts of this clonotype. The chain is built from TRBV12-3 or TRBV12-4 and TRBJ1-5; D is uncertain. Trimming removed 6 bases at V and 7 bases at J, with 19 bases between. The CDR3 covers 15 residues. CDR3 nucleotide sequence: TGTGCCAGCAGCCCCAGCAGTCGGCGAATGCAGCCCCAGCATTTT. Protein product: CASSPSSRRMQPQHF.

This clonotype was seen ten or more times. V gene TRBV4-1 combines with J gene TRBJ1-1, with 9 bases matching TRBD1. CDR3 size: 15 residues. V shed 4 bases, J shed 5 bases, and the junction held 8 bases outside the gene matches. The germline V gene has CDR1 MGHRA and CDR2 YSYEKL. CDR3 nucleotide sequence: TGCGCCAGCAGCCTGGGGACAGGGTGGGGTACTGAAGCTTTCTTT. Its translation: CASSLGTGWGTEAFF.

Many counts were recorded for this clonotype. The chain combines TRBV6-2 or TRBV6-3 with TRBJ1-5; D remains unclear. The CDR3 covers 14 residues. Deletions cut 5 bases from V and 2 bases from J, with 10 bases between. Germline V gene sequence: CDR1 MNHEY, CDR2 SVGEGT. The CDR3 is CASSKTSGNQPQHF. CDR3 nucleotides: TGTGCCAGCAGTAAAACGTCAGGCAATCAGCCCCAGCATTTT.